Listed below are T cell receptor beta chains from one sample, sequenced in a study of blood T cell repertoires in COVID-19. Profiled with immunoSEQ multiplex PCR; TCRdb holds only in-frame clones, not every one. The sample has a few hundred thousand clones, 80% seen once. Source material: PBMCs or T cells enriched from blood (not recorded which). The receptors were sampled from a man aged 25-45 years with acute COVID-19. The CDR3 runs from the conserved cysteine through the conserved F or W. A D gene is named only where the DNA matches it firmly. The size of a clone is reported for some rows only, either as once, few or many, or as a class for expanded clones.

-	TRBV3-1/TRBV3-2	-	TRBJ1-3	TGTGCCAGCAGCCAAGACGTCCCGAACACCATATATTTT	CASSQDVPNTIYF
-	TRBV19	TRBD2	TRBJ2-3	TGTGCCAGTAGTGGGGGGACTAGCGGCACAGATACGCAGTATTTT	CASSGGTSGTDTQYF
-	TRBV7-3	TRBD1	TRBJ2-2	TGTGCCAGCAGCCGAATCGGACAGGACTTTACCGGGGAGCTGTTTTTT	CASSRIGQDFTGELFF
-	TRBV18	-	TRBJ1-2	TGTGCCAGCTCATCCACTGGTATGGCGGAGGGCTACACCTTC	CASSSTGMAEGYTF
-	TRBV19	-	TRBJ1-2	TGTGCCAGTAGTAGGTCTCCTCTAACTGGCTACACCTTC	CASSRSPLTGYTF
-	TRBV5-4	-	TRBJ1-4	TGTGCCAGCAGCTTGGGGGGCGGCGATGAAAAACTGTTTTTT	CASSLGGGDEKLFF
-	TRBV27	TRBD1	TRBJ2-7	TGTGCCAGCAGTTTGGACAGGACCTACGAGCAGTACTTC	CASSLDRTYEQYF
-	TRBV19	TRBD1	TRBJ1-1	TGTGCCACCAAAACCTCGGGACAGGGGGAAGCTTTCTTT	CATKTSGQGEAFF
once	TRBV10-3	-	TRBJ1-2	TGTGCCATCAGCGCCGGACAGCTCAGGGGCTACACCTTC	CAISAGQLRGYTF
-	TRBV5-1	-	TRBJ1-1	TGCGCCAGCAGCTTGCAGGGTGACACTGAAGCTTTCTTT	CASSLQGDTEAFF
-	TRBV18	TRBD1	TRBJ2-3	TGTGCCAGCTCACCCCTTGGACGGGACAGGGCAGATACGCAGTATTTT	CASSPLGRDRADTQYF
-	TRBV6-5	TRBD2	TRBJ2-3	TGTGCCAGCAGTTATCTGACTAGCGGGGTGCCAGATACGCAGTATTTT	CASSYLTSGVPDTQYF
-	TRBV13	-	TRBJ1-1	TGTGCCAGCAGCGACACTGCGACTGAAGCTTTCTTT	CASSDTATEAFF
few	TRBV10-2	-	TRBJ1-4	TGCGCCACCGGGAGGTCGGGGGGCCTAGCAACTAATGAAAAACTGTTTTTT	CATGRSGGLATNEKLFF
many	TRBV24-1	-	TRBJ2-1	TGTGCCACCAGTGCTACCTACAATGAGCAGTTCTTC	CATSATYNEQFF
-	TRBV7-9	TRBD2	TRBJ2-1	TGTGCCAGCAGCGAAGGGGTTAGCGGGGGGGCCCTTTTCTACAATGAGCAGTTCTTC	CASSEGVSGGALFYNEQFF
-	TRBV20-1	-	TRBJ1-1	TGCAGTGCTAGGGCAGGGGTGGGAGCTTTCTTT	CSARAGVGAFF
-	TRBV6-5	-	TRBJ1-3	TGTGCCAGCAGGAAACCGACAGAGACTGGAAACACCATATATTTT	CASRKPTETGNTIYF
-	TRBV6-5	-	TRBJ2-5	TGTGCCAGTTTACTCGGAGAGACCCAGTACTTC	CASLLGETQYF
-	TRBV24-1	-	TRBJ2-1	TGTGCCACCAGTGATCCCGGACTCCCCAATGAGCAGTTCTTC	CATSDPGLPNEQFF
-	TRBV7-9	-	TRBJ1-1	TGTGCCAGCAGCTTAGCGCGGGAGCTATTCATCCTGACTGAAGCTTTCTTT	CASSLARELFILTEAFF
-	TRBV29-1	-	TRBJ2-7	TGCAGCGTTGAACAGGGGATGGGCGAGCAGTACTTC	CSVEQGMGEQYF
-	TRBV2	-	TRBJ2-5	TGTGCCAGCAGTGACGGAGAACAAACGGACCAAGAGACCCAGTACTTC	CASSDGEQTDQETQYF
-	TRBV28	TRBD1	TRBJ1-2	TGTGCCAGCAGTCCCTCGATTCCGGGACAGATCTATGGCTACACCTTC	CASSPSIPGQIYGYTF
-	TRBV20-1	TRBD2	TRBJ2-3	TGCAGTGCTAGTAGCCTAGCGGGGGCAGATACGCAGTATTTT	CSASSLAGADTQYF
once	TRBV19	-	TRBJ1-1	TGTGCCAGTAGTTCAACAGGGAGCACCACTGAAGCTTTCTTT	CASSSTGSTTEAFF
-	TRBV6-2/TRBV6-3	-	TRBJ1-1	TGTGCCAGCAGTTACGTGGGAAACTCTCGGGGTGAAGCTTTCTTT	CASSYVGNSRGEAFF
-	TRBV19	-	TRBJ1-1	TGTGCCAGTAGTATAGGAGCACCTCCGGAAGCTTTCTTT	CASSIGAPPEAFF
-	TRBV5-1	TRBD1	TRBJ1-1	TGCGCCAGCAGCTTGGCCTCAGGACAGGGGAACACTGAAGCTTTCTTT	CASSLASGQGNTEAFF
few	TRBV5-1	TRBD1	TRBJ1-3	TGCGCCAGCTGCGACAGGGGGGACTCTGGAAACACCATATATTTT	CASCDRGDSGNTIYF
-	TRBV19	-	TRBJ2-4	TGTGCCAGTAGTATAGATGGACTAAGCATTCAGTACTTC	CASSIDGLSIQYF
-	TRBV5-3	TRBD1	TRBJ2-3	TGTGCCAGAAGCTGGGACAGGGGGCAGTCAGATACGCAGTATTTT	CARSWDRGQSDTQYF
-	TRBV12-3/TRBV12-4	-	TRBJ1-1	TGTGCCAGCAGTTCTCAGAACCGCAATGAAGCTTTCTTT	CASSSQNRNEAFF
-	TRBV10-1	-	TRBJ2-1	TGCGCCAGCAGTGAGTCGGTTGGGATAGCCAGGGATGAGCAGTTCTTC	CASSESVGIARDEQFF
once	TRBV13	TRBD2	TRBJ2-3	TGTGCCAGCAGCCCCCCTGAAGCGGGGAGCACAGATACGCAGTATTTT	CASSPPEAGSTDTQYF
-	TRBV19	-	TRBJ1-2	TGTGCCAGTAGTATAGCGACACCAAACTATGGCTACACCTTC	CASSIATPNYGYTF
-	TRBV20-1	-	TRBJ1-1	TGCAGTGCGCGGGGACCCCGGTTAGCTTTCTTT	CSARGPRLAFF
-	TRBV5-1	TRBD1	TRBJ1-5	TGCGCCAGTACTGCCGGGACAGGGGGCTATAGCAATCAGCCCCAGCATTTT	CASTAGTGGYSNQPQHF
-	TRBV14	-	TRBJ2-1	TGTGCCAGCAGAGGGAGGGGGGGAACCAATGAGCAGTTCTTC	CASRGRGGTNEQFF
-	TRBV28	-	TRBJ1-5	TGTGCCAGCAGTTTTGGGGGGTTCGGGGGTCAGCCCCAGCATTTT	CASSFGGFGGQPQHF
-	TRBV9	TRBD1	TRBJ1-2	TGTGCCAGCAGCGCCCGGACAGGGGGCCATGGCTACACCTTC	CASSARTGGHGYTF
once	TRBV6-5	-	TRBJ1-6	TGTGCCAGCACCCAGGGGAGGGTCGGGTCACCCCTCCACTTT	CASTQGRVGSPLHF